The next 2 T cell receptor beta chains were all read from a single sample in a study of graft-versus-host responses after intestinal transplantation. The table came from immunoSEQ multiplex PCR; TCRdb's copy has only in-frame clones and leaves some out. The repertoire holds over 100,000 clones, with just over 90% as singletons. These receptors' antigens are unknown. The sequences come from unstimulated CD4+ T cells sorted from spleen or lymph node cells, collected before transplant. These receptors originate from a human donor who was the organ donor for an intestinal transplant.

This chain links TRBV18 with TRBJ2-7; 9 bases match TRBD1. Per germline, CDR1 KGHSH and CDR2 LQKENI. This CDR3 is built from 13 residues. V shed 6 bases, J shed 3 bases, and the junction held 3 bases outside the gene matches. The DNA for the CDR3 is TGTGCCAGCTCCGGGACAGGGAACTACGAGCAGTACTTC. It encodes CASSGTGNYEQYF.

This chain uses TRBV5-1 with TRBJ2-2; TRBD2 matches at 9 bases. V gave up 4 bases and J gave up 1 base; unmatched junction bases: 2. The germline V gene encodes CDR1 SGHRS and CDR2 YFSETQ. The CDR3 is 15 amino acids. In nucleotides, the CDR3 is TGCGCCAGCAGCCGGACTAGCGAGAACACCGGGGAGCTGTTTTTT. Amino acids: CASSRTSENTGELFF.